The 8 T cell receptor beta chains listed next were all sequenced from one sample in a study of blood T cell repertoires in COVID-19. The method was immunoSEQ multiplex PCR; TCRdb's version includes in-frame clones alone and lacks a portion of them. Here the sample spans some 300,000 clones, approximately 90% being singletons. Sequenced input: PBMCs or T cells enriched from blood (not recorded which). Receptor source: a woman aged 55-70 years in a cohort exposed to, infected with or recovered from COVID-19 (not recorded which).

This clone was counted only a few times. CDR3 sequence: CASSWREGYGYTF. Here the CDR3 DNA reads TGTGCCAGCAGCTGGCGGGAGGGCTATGGCTACACCTTC. The V and J genes are TRBV5-6 and TRBJ1-2; no clear D gene. The CDR3 has 13 residues. With 3 bases removed from V and 4 bases from J, the gap between germline ends came to 10 bases. CDR1 and CDR2 (germline): SGHDT, YYEEEE.

The chain is built from TRBV5-4 and TRBJ2-7; 11 positions agree with TRBD2. This CDR3 is built from 14 residues. The J segment lost 3 bases and the V segment lost 4 bases, leaving 3 bases of the junction unmatched. The germline gives CDR1 SGHNT, CDR2 YYREEE (reference sequence). CDR3 DNA: TGTGCCAGCAGCGCGGGACTAGCGGACTACGAGCAGTACTTC. Translating it yields CASSAGLADYEQYF.

This clone was counted a single time. The V call is TRBV6-5, the J call TRBJ2-5; TRBD1 is a possible D gene (5 bases). This CDR3 has 13 residues. Trimming cost V 9 bases and J 5 bases, with 16 bases left between them. The V gene's germline CDR1 is MNHEY and CDR2 SVGAGI. This chain's CDR3 is CASLKGVRETQYF. The CDR3 nucleotides are TGTGCCAGTCTAAAAGGGGTGAGGGAGACCCAGTACTTC.

The rearrangement links TRBV27 to TRBJ2-1; 11 bases are a match to TRBD2. V lost 3 bases, J lost 2 bases, and 6 bases stayed unmatched. CDR1 MNHEY and CDR2 SMNVEV come from the germline V gene (reference sequence). The CDR3 totals 17 residues. The CDR3 sequence is CASSFAILAGAYNEQFF. Here the CDR3 DNA reads TGTGCCAGCAGTTTCGCAATACTAGCGGGAGCCTACAATGAGCAGTTCTTC.

Only one count was recorded for this clone. The V and J genes are TRBV14 and TRBJ2-2, with TRBD1 matching over 7 bases. The junction had 2 bases not matched to a gene; V was cut back by 1 base and J by 0 bases. Germline CDR1 SGHDN, CDR2 FVKESK. This CDR3 has 16 amino acids. CDR3 in amino acids: CASSQGGTANTGELFF. In nucleotides, the CDR3 is TGTGCCAGCAGCCAAGGTGGGACAGCGAACACCGGGGAGCTGTTTTTT. Full variable domain (outside the CDR3, taken from reference TRBV14 and TRBJ2-2): EAGVTQFPSHSVIEKGQTVTLRCDPISGHDNLYWYRRVMGKEIKFLLHFVKESKQDESGMPNNRFLAERTGGTYSTLKVQPAELEDSGVYFCASSQGGTANTGELFFGEGSRLTVL.

This chain links TRBV7-3 with TRBJ2-7; maybe TRBD2 (6 bases). V was shortened by 0 bases and J by 7 bases, with 22 bases between the two germline ends. CDR3 length equals 17 residues. Germline CDR1 reads SGHTA; CDR2 reads FQGTGA. In nucleotides, the CDR3 is TGTGCCAGCAGCTTAACGGTCACGAGAGGCCTTGGGGGGGAGCAGTACTTC. Its translation is CASSLTVTRGLGGEQYF.

This clone was seen only once. V gene TRBV28 combines with J gene TRBJ2-3, with TRBD2 matching over 7 bases. Germline CDR1 and CDR2: MDHEN and SYDVKM. The CDR3 is 16 residues long. Germline trimming cut 5 bases from V and 2 bases from J; bases unmatched to any gene: 10. The CDR3 region is CASSRVRRGFTDTQYF. CDR3 bases: TGTGCCAGCAGTAGGGTACGGCGGGGGTTCACAGATACGCAGTATTTT.

This sequence joins TRBV6-5 and TRBJ1-2; TRBD1 is a possible D gene (5 bases). This CDR3 spans 13 amino acids. CDR1 and CDR2 from the germline V gene are MNHEY and SVGAGI. Trimming stripped 5 bases from V and 3 bases from J, with 10 bases between. CDR3 region: CASSLQGDYGYTF. As DNA, the CDR3 is TGTGCCAGCAGTCTCCAGGGTGACTATGGCTACACCTTC.